The rows below give T cell receptor beta chains drawn from one sample of a study of PD-1 blockade in classical Hodgkin lymphoma. Libraries were prepared by immunoSEQ multiplex PCR; TCRdb keeps only in-frame clonotypes and omits some of them. Of 20,000 to 30,000 clones listed, around 87% were seen once; the top ten hold around 25%. The specimen comprised peripheral blood mononuclear cells (PBMCs), sampled before the fourth cycle of nivolumab. Receptors originate from a human donor with classical Hodgkin lymphoma. Both conserved end residues are part of each CDR3. The order of the fields is V gene, clone size, J gene, CDR3 protein. Clone size is shown for a subset of rows, as once, few, many or a class of expanded clone.

v_call: TRBV7-9; clone_size: -; j_call: TRBJ2-7; cdr3_aa: CASSLTGRVSF
v_call: TRBV9; clone_size: -; j_call: TRBJ1-1; cdr3_aa: CASSARTDEAFF
v_call: TRBV19; clone_size: -; j_call: TRBJ1-6; cdr3_aa: CASSISGTGVSPLHF
v_call: TRBV7-9; clone_size: -; j_call: -; cdr3_aa: CASSFRDRYEQYF
v_call: TRBV6-1; clone_size: -; j_call: TRBJ1-5; cdr3_aa: CASTRGSEGNQPQHF
v_call: TRBV5-1; clone_size: -; j_call: TRBJ2-5; cdr3_aa: CASSYATQETQYF
v_call: TRBV6-5; clone_size: -; j_call: TRBJ2-2; cdr3_aa: CGSGRNTGELFF
v_call: TRBV5-1; clone_size: -; j_call: TRBJ1-6; cdr3_aa: CASSPTGESSSPLHF
v_call: TRBV15; clone_size: -; j_call: TRBJ2-7; cdr3_aa: CATSMAGTGGPYEQYF
v_call: TRBV7-2; clone_size: few; j_call: TRBJ1-5; cdr3_aa: CASSSGQGSNQPQHF
v_call: TRBV27; clone_size: -; j_call: TRBJ1-5; cdr3_aa: CASSSGRQRGLNQPQHF
v_call: TRBV15; clone_size: -; j_call: TRBJ2-5; cdr3_aa: CATSRDWEGFETQYF
v_call: TRBV7-3; clone_size: -; j_call: TRBJ1-1; cdr3_aa: CASSLMGDLGLAFF
v_call: TRBV6-1; clone_size: -; j_call: TRBJ2-2; cdr3_aa: CASSEIASNTGELFF
v_call: TRBV6-5; clone_size: -; j_call: TRBJ1-1; cdr3_aa: CASSHGQNTEAFF
v_call: TRBV7-9; clone_size: -; j_call: TRBJ1-1; cdr3_aa: CASSGGTKNTEAFF